This T cell receptor (beta chain) emerged from a study of spatial heterogeneity in lung cancer. Documented time point: sample taken at primary tumor resection. Whole RNA, which was extracted from tumor, nontumor lung tissue or frozen PBMC, was sequenced without any cell sorting. The donors comprised around 76 untreated early-stage non-small cell lung cancer patients. Germline V gene data show CDR1 as SEHNR and CDR2 as FQNEAQ (reference sequence). CDR3 length: 11 amino acids. V was shortened by 3 bases and J by 8 bases, with 7 bases between the two germline ends. This clonotype was detected many times. What it recognizes is unknown. This beta chain appears as a stray read in a library generated for alpha chains; its size is not informative. TCRdb reanalysed the 5' RACE reads using MiXCR and keeps one entry per CDR3 protein. The data show roughly 8,000 distinct CDR3 sequences, about 8.6% seen once. General study results and limits: At resection, ubiquitous expanded tumor TCRs appeared in blood more than at follow-up.

The sequences come from PBMCs, collected at surgery. This TCR was recovered from a male donor with early-stage non-small cell lung cancer. The chain uses TRBV7-9 and TRBJ1-1; the D is unclear. The CDR3, as DNA: TGTGCCAGCAGCTTCAGCGGAGAAGCTTTCTTT. This encodes CASSFSGEAFF.